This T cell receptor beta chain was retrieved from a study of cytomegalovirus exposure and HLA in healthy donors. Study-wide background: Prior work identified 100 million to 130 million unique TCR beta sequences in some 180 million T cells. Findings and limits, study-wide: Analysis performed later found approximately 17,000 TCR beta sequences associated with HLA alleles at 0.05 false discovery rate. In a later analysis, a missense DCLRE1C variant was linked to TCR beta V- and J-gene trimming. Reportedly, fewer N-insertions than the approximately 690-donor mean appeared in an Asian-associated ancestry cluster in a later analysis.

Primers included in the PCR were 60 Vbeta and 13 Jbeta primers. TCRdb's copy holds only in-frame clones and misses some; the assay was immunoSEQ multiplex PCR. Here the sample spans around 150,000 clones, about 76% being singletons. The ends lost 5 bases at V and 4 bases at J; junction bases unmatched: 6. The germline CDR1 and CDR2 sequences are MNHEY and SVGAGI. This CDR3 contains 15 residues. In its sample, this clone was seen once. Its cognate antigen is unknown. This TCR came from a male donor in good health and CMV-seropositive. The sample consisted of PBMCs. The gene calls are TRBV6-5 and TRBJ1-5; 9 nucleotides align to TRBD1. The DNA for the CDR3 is TGTGCCAGCAGTAAAGACAGGGGGTCGAATCAGCCCCAGCATTTT. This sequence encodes CASSKDRGSNQPQHF.